The source of this T cell receptor beta chain is a study of blood T cell repertoires in COVID-19. Libraries were prepared by immunoSEQ multiplex PCR; TCRdb keeps only in-frame clonotypes and omits some of them. This sample has about 150,000 clones, with around 83% found just once. CDR3 length equals 16 residues. Germline CDR1 and CDR2: SGDLS and YYNGEE. Trimming removed 4 bases at V and 0 bases at J, with 11 bases between. This rearrangement joins TRBV9 to TRBJ2-6, with D possibly being TRBD1 (6 bases). Sequencing was performed on peripheral blood. The receptor was derived from a woman in her fifties or sixties in a cohort sampled during active or convalescent COVID-19. The CDR3 DNA sequence: TGTGCCAGCAGCTCCGACAGGTCCTCTGGGGCCAACGTCCTGACTTTC. This sequence encodes CASSSDRSSGANVLTF.